Below, 12 T cell receptor beta chains from the same sample are listed, as sequenced in a study of long-term antiretroviral therapy in people with HIV. A v3.0 immunoSEQ assay was performed at survey level. Method: immunoSEQ multiplex PCR; TCRdb's copy keeps in-frame clones and lacks some. The data show about 16,000 clones, about 80% seen once. The sequencing here drew on unsorted PBMCs, taken 2.1 years after starting antiretroviral therapy. The receptors here all came from a man in his forties with HIV.

The V and J genes are TRBV30 and TRBJ1-2; D gene ambiguous. This CDR3 spans 13 amino acids. V was cut by 8 bases and J by 7 bases, with 20 bases left in between. Germline V CDR1 and CDR2: GTSNPN, SVGIG (reference sequence). The CDR3 reads CARGEGFAGGYTF. The CDR3 DNA sequence: TGTGCCCGAGGAGAGGGTTTCGCCGGTGGCTACACCTTC.

For the CDR3, the DNA is TGCGCCAGCAGCCCGGACAGTTTCTATGGCTACACCTTC. The encoded protein is CASSPDSFYGYTF. The chain recombines TRBV5-1 with TRBJ1-2, with a tentative D call TRBD1 (6 bases). The germline V and J ends were trimmed by 4 bases and 4 bases, with 11 bases remaining between them. This CDR3 contains 13 residues. The germline CDR1 and CDR2 sequences are SGHRS and YFSETQ.

The gene calls are TRBV5-5 and TRBJ2-2, with TRBD2 matching 9 bases. The length of the CDR3 is 14 residues. Germline V gene sequence: CDR1 SGHKS, CDR2 YYEKEE (reference sequence). The ends lost 7 bases at V and 1 base at J; junction bases unmatched: 2. The CDR3 loop reads CASLLAGNTGELFF. In DNA, the CDR3 is TGTGCCAGCCTACTAGCGGGGAACACCGGGGAGCTGTTTTTT.

The genes are TRBV9 and TRBJ2-3; 10 bases agree with TRBD2. V trimming: 4 bases; J trimming: 1 base; junction bases outside the gene matches: 9. The CDR3 has 17 residues. Per the germline V gene, CDR1 is SGDLS and CDR2 is YYNGEE. CDR3 sequence reads: CASSSSERGGGTDTQYF. The CDR3 region has the DNA TGTGCCAGCAGCTCCAGCGAGCGGGGGGGCGGCACAGATACGCAGTATTTT.

This chain uses TRBV11-2 with TRBJ2-5; tentatively, D is TRBD2 (7 bases). Germline assignment: CDR1 SGHAT and CDR2 FQNNGV. The CDR3 is made up of 17 amino acids. V gave up 1 base and J gave up 4 bases, with 19 bases separating them. The DNA of the CDR3 is TGTGCCAGCAGCTTAGGAGGGGGGGCGCCACTTCTAGAGACCCAGTACTTC. Translated, it gives CASSLGGGAPLLETQYF.

The V call is TRBV19, the J call TRBJ1-4; 9 bases line up with TRBD1. The CDR3 totals 15 residues. The germline V gene encodes CDR1 LNHDA and CDR2 SQIVND (reference sequence). The V segment lost 4 bases and the J segment 5 bases; nucleotides outside the gene matches: 5. In nucleotides, the CDR3 is TGTGCCAGTAGTAAGAGGACAGGGGCCAATGAAAAACTGTTTTTT. The encoded protein is CASSKRTGANEKLFF.

With respect to this clone: The junction shows a germline mismatch at one end, possibly a read error. The chain employs TRBV15 and TRBJ2-7, with D perhaps matching TRBD2 (5 bases). In germline, CDR1 is LNHNV, CDR2 YYDKDF (reference sequence). The length of the CDR3 is 13 residues. The CDR3 bases are TGTGCCACCAGTAGAGAGGGTCCCTACGAGCAGTACTTC. Its protein is CATSREGPYEQYF. Filled out from reference TRBV15 and TRBJ2-7, the complete variable domain reads DAMVIQNPRYQVTQFGKPVTLSCSQTLNHNVMYWYQQKSSQAPKLLFHYYDKDFNNEADTPDNFQSRRPNTSFCFLDIRSPGLGDTAMYLCATSREGPYEQYFGPGTRLTVT.

This chain connects TRBV10-3 to TRBJ1-1, with TRBD1 matching 9 bases. In germline, CDR1 is ENHRY, CDR2 SYGVKD. Germline trimming cut 5 bases from V and 5 bases from J; bases unmatched to any gene: 9. CDR3 length: 15 residues. The CDR3 DNA reads TGTGCCATCAGTCCCGGGACAGGGATCGGGACTGAAGCTTTCTTT. It specifies CAISPGTGIGTEAFF.

V gene TRBV27 combines with J gene TRBJ1-2, with D possibly matching TRBD1 (6 bases). This CDR3 comprises 15 residues. V was cut by 5 bases and J by 1 base, with 14 bases left in between. Germline CDR1 MNHEY, CDR2 SMNVEV (reference sequence). CDR3 nucleotides: TGTGCCAGCAGTCCCACAGGGTTAGTTAACTATGGCTACACCTTC. Its translation: CASSPTGLVNYGYTF.

V usage is TRBV9 and J usage is TRBJ1-1; the D gene is possibly TRBD1 (5 bases). Germline CDR1 SGDLS, CDR2 YYNGEE. V was shortened by 1 base and J by 8 bases, with 9 bases between the two germline ends. This CDR3 region has 12 residues. The CDR3 is CASSVFQGEAFF. The CDR3 region has the DNA TGTGCCAGCAGCGTATTCCAGGGCGAAGCTTTCTTT.

The rearrangement links TRBV29-1 to TRBJ2-5; either TRBD1 or TRBD2 may fit D (5 bases each). This CDR3 spans 12 amino acids. The germline CDR1 and CDR2 sequences are SQVTM and ANQGSEA. Trimming removed 1 base from V and 5 bases from J, with 8 bases in between. In nucleotides, the CDR3 is TGCAGCGTTGAAGGGGGGTTGGAGACCCAGTACTTC. The encoded protein is CSVEGGLETQYF. Complete variable domain (other parts from reference TRBV29-1 and TRBJ2-5): SAVISQKPSRDICQRGTSLTIQCQVDSQVTMMFWYRQQPGQSLTLIATANQGSEATYESGFVIDKFPISRPNLTFSTLTVSNMSPEDSSIYLCSVEGGLETQYFGPGTRLLVL.

The chain couples TRBV5-6 to TRBJ1-2; D remains ambiguous. Trimming took off 1 base at V and 5 bases at J, with 18 bases between the two ends. The CDR3 spans 16 residues. Looked up from germline, CDR1 is SGHDT and CDR2 is YYEEEE. The CDR3 loop is CASSLFPGGSPYGYTF. As DNA, the CDR3 is TGTGCCAGCAGCTTGTTCCCAGGAGGGTCCCCTTATGGCTACACCTTC.